These 31 T cell receptor beta chains were all obtained from the same sample, sequenced in a study of CD8 T cells in Susac syndrome. A quantity of about 0.45 to 1 ug RNA underwent reverse transcription using random hexamers. TCRdb passed the immunoSEQ multiplex PCR reads through MiXCR, listing each CDR3 protein once. Of about 210,000 distinct CDR3 sequences in the sample, less than 95% were seen once. Material: CD4+ T cells from PBMCs. The receptor source for this set is a human donor with Susac syndrome.

The gene calls are TRBV19 and TRBJ1-5; D is undetermined. Germline assignment: CDR1 LNHDA and CDR2 SQIVND (reference sequence). V gave up 6 bases and J gave up 0 bases, with 6 bases separating them. This CDR3 spans 13 amino acids. The CDR3 protein is CASRVSSNQPQHF. CDR3 DNA sequence: TGTGCCAGTAGAGTCAGTAGCAATCAGCCCCAGCATTTT.

The gene calls are TRBV4-2 and TRBJ1-6, with D possibly matching TRBD1 (5 bases). The length of the CDR3 is 16 residues. In germline, CDR1 is LGHNA, CDR2 YNFKEQ. V was cut by 1 base and J by 1 base, with 8 bases left in between. For the CDR3, the DNA is TGTGCCAGCAGCCAAGTGAGGGGTTCCTATAATTCACCCCTCCACTTT. Amino acid sequence: CASSQVRGSYNSPLHF.

This clonotype was counted a single time. This chain links TRBV7-2 with TRBJ1-1, with D hard to call. This CDR3 is built from 10 residues. Germline V gene sequence: CDR1 SGHTA, CDR2 FQGNSA. V lost 9 bases to trimming and J lost 1 base, with 3 bases between them. The CDR3: CASSNTEAFF. The DNA for the CDR3 is TGTGCCAGTTCGAACACTGAAGCTTTCTTT.

This clonotype was observed a single time. This chain joins TRBV4-3 and TRBJ1-6; possible D gene TRBD1, 5 bases. V gave up 0 bases and J gave up 13 bases, with 10 bases separating them. The CDR3 is made up of 13 amino acids. Germline V gene lookup returns CDR1 LGHNA and CDR2 YSLEER. The CDR3 sequence: CASSQEGSGPLHF. The CDR3 region has the DNA TGCGCCAGCAGCCAAGAAGGTTCAGGGCCCCTCCACTTT.

The gene calls are TRBV28 and TRBJ1-1, with D possibly TRBD1 on 6 matching bases. The V end was cut by 5 bases, the J end by 6 bases, with 19 bases between. Germline V gene data show CDR1 as MDHEN and CDR2 as SYDVKM. The length of the CDR3 is 15 residues. The CDR3: CASSTPTGQGAEAFF. DNA for the CDR3: TGTGCCAGCAGTACCCCGACAGGTCAAGGTGCTGAAGCTTTCTTT.

The rearrangement uses TRBV20-1 and TRBJ2-7; D may be TRBD1 (7 bases). The CDR3 is made up of 13 amino acids. Germline V gene data show CDR1 as DFQATT and CDR2 as SNEGSKA (reference sequence). Trimming pared 5 bases from V and 2 bases from J, leaving 13 bases between. CDR3 residues: CSAAQGGPYEQYF. The DNA of the CDR3 is TGCAGTGCTGCCCAGGGGGGCCCCTACGAGCAGTACTTC.

The chain is built from TRBV6-1 and TRBJ2-1; TRBD1 matches at 9 bases. Germline assignment: CDR1 MNHNS and CDR2 SASEGT. This CDR3 is built from 16 residues. The J segment lost 4 bases and the V segment lost 1 base, leaving 5 bases of the junction unmatched. CDR3 loop: CASSEEGQGIYNEQFF. The CDR3 DNA follows: TGTGCCAGCAGTGAAGAGGGACAGGGAATATACAATGAGCAGTTCTTC.

The chain couples TRBV20-1 to TRBJ2-7; the D is unclear. The CDR3 totals 11 residues. The ends were cut back, 7 bases at V and 6 bases at J, with 13 bases in the middle. Germline values: CDR1 DFQATT, CDR2 SNEGSKA (reference sequence). CDR3 in amino acids: CSVSVVGEQYF. The CDR3 DNA is TGCAGTGTGTCTGTGGTAGGCGAGCAGTACTTC.

The chain couples TRBV11-1 to TRBJ1-1, with D unclear. V dropped 5 bases and J dropped 1 base, with 17 bases sitting between them. Per germline, CDR1 SGHAT and CDR2 FQDESV (reference sequence). The CDR3 totals 16 residues. The CDR3 here is CASSHMSSPTNTEAFF. The CDR3 DNA sequence: TGTGCCAGCAGCCATATGAGCAGCCCAACGAACACTGAAGCTTTCTTT.

The genes are TRBV12-3 or TRBV12-4 and TRBJ1-5, with D possibly being TRBD1 (5 bases). Trimming left V 3 bases short and J 8 bases short, with 14 bases between. The CDR3 sequence is 14 residues long. This chain's CDR3 is CASSFGAGKEPQHF. DNA for the CDR3: TGTGCCAGCAGTTTCGGTGCAGGGAAGGAGCCCCAGCATTTT.

The rearrangement links TRBV7-8 to TRBJ2-7; 7 nucleotides agree with TRBD1. The CDR3 contains 14 residues. The ends lost 5 bases at V and 7 bases at J; junction bases unmatched: 11. Per the germline V gene, CDR1 is SGHVS and CDR2 is FQNEAQ. The CDR3 nucleotides are TGTGCCAGCAGCAAGCGGTCAGGGGGTTGGGAGCAGTACTTC. Residues: CASSKRSGGWEQYF.

The chain employs TRBV7-3 and TRBJ1-1; unclear D gene. Germline values: CDR1 SGHTA, CDR2 FQGTGA. CDR3 size: 14 residues. The V end was cut by 4 bases, the J end by 1 base, with 10 bases between. This chain's CDR3 is CASSSGVANTEAFF. As DNA, the CDR3 is TGTGCCAGCAGCTCCGGAGTTGCGAACACTGAAGCTTTCTTT.

The CDR3 nucleotides read TGTGCCAGCAGCTTAAACCCGGGGGAGGCCCAGCATTTT. As protein: CASSLNPGEAQHF. V usage is TRBV7-3 and J usage is TRBJ1-5, with D maybe TRBD1 (5 bases). Germline CDR1 and CDR2: SGHTA and FQGTGA. The CDR3 spans 13 residues. Trimming stripped 1 base from V and 11 bases from J, with 12 bases between.

This sequence joins TRBV7-3 and TRBJ1-1, with a tentative D call TRBD1 (5 bases). Germline CDR1 and CDR2: SGHTA and FQGTGA. The CDR3 consists of 14 residues. Trimming removed 5 bases at V and 1 base at J, with 11 bases between. CDR3 DNA: TGTGCCAGCAGCGCCGCGGGACCGAACACTGAAGCTTTCTTT. Residues: CASSAAGPNTEAFF.

The chain carries TRBV20-1 and TRBJ2-3; 12 bases fit TRBD2. V lost 3 bases, J lost 8 bases, and 9 bases stayed unmatched. Germline lookup yields CDR1 DFQATT and CDR2 SNEGSKA (reference sequence). The CDR3 has 15 amino acids. The CDR3 DNA is TGCAGTGCTAGTAGACTAGCGGGGGTTCAAAGTACGCAGTATTTT. It yields the protein CSASRLAGVQSTQYF.

This chain uses TRBV3-1 with TRBJ2-1; 11 bases fit TRBD2. CDR1 is LGHDT, CDR2 YNNKEL, per germline (reference sequence). The trim removed 0 bases at V and 8 bases at J, leaving 6 bases unmatched. The CDR3 length is 16 residues. The CDR3 spells CASSQDFLAGGDEQFF. The DNA for the CDR3 is TGTGCCAGCAGCCAAGACTTCCTAGCGGGGGGAGATGAGCAGTTCTTC.

This rearrangement joins TRBV20-1 to TRBJ1-5, with TRBD1 matching 8 bases. Trimming removed 2 bases from V and 9 bases from J; junction bases left unmatched: 9. Germline CDR1 reads DFQATT; CDR2 reads SNEGSKA (reference sequence). This CDR3 has 14 amino acids. CDR3 DNA sequence: TGCAGTGCTAGAAAGGACAGGGCCGGAGGGCCCCAGCATTTT. This gives the protein CSARKDRAGGPQHF.

This sequence joins TRBV6-2 or TRBV6-3 and TRBJ2-3, with 7 bases identical to TRBD2. The CDR3 sequence is 15 residues long. The junction had 7 bases not matched to a gene; V was cut back by 7 bases and J by 0 bases. Germline V gene lookup returns CDR1 MNHEY and CDR2 SVGEGT. The CDR3 spells CASNRRGGSTDTQYF. The CDR3 nucleotides read TGTGCCAGCAACAGACGGGGAGGGAGCACAGATACGCAGTATTTT.

The rearrangement joins TRBV3-1 to TRBJ1-5; 7 bases fit TRBD1. The V segment lost 0 bases and the J segment 6 bases; nucleotides outside the gene matches: 8. The CDR3 contains 16 residues. Germline loops: CDR1 LGHDT, CDR2 YNNKEL (reference sequence). The CDR3 loop reads CASSQENLGGGQPQHF. In nucleotides, the CDR3 is TGTGCCAGCAGCCAAGAAAACCTAGGGGGCGGTCAGCCCCAGCATTTT.

The chain couples TRBV7-9 to TRBJ2-7; D possibly corresponds to TRBD2 (6 bases). The CDR3 runs to 15 residues. CDR1 is SEHNR, CDR2 FQNEAQ, per germline (reference sequence). The V gene lost 2 bases and the J gene lost 6 bases, with 17 bases spanning the gap. Here the CDR3 reads CASSLPRGGLSEQYF. In DNA, the CDR3 is TGTGCCAGCAGCTTACCCCGAGGAGGGTTAAGCGAGCAGTACTTC.

The genes are TRBV5-1 and TRBJ2-1, with TRBD2 identical over 14 bases. The CDR3 has 17 amino acids. Germline-derived CDR1 and CDR2 are SGHRS and YFSETQ. V shed 0 bases, J shed 3 bases, and the junction held 2 bases outside the gene matches. The CDR3 DNA sequence: TGCGCCAGCAGCTTGGGACTAGCGGGGGGGAGCTACAATGAGCAGTTCTTC. Translating gives CASSLGLAGGSYNEQFF. The whole variable domain, filled in from reference TRBV5-1 and TRBJ2-1, reads KAGVTQTPRYLIKTRGQQVTLSCSPISGHRSVSWYQQTPGQGLQFLFEYFSETQRNKGNFPGRFSGRQFSNSRSEMNVSTLELGDSALYLCASSLGLAGGSYNEQFFGPGTRLTVL.

The rearrangement joins TRBV20-1 to TRBJ1-5; D remains unclear. This CDR3 has 12 amino acids. Germline V gene lookup returns CDR1 DFQATT and CDR2 SNEGSKA (reference sequence). V was cut by 5 bases and J by 2 bases, with 7 bases left in between. For the CDR3, the DNA is TGCAGTGCTTTATGGGGCAATCAGCCCCAGCATTTT. Translation: CSALWGNQPQHF.

The chain couples TRBV5-1 to TRBJ2-3, with D perhaps matching TRBD1 or TRBD2 (6 bases each). Germline CDR1 is SGHRS and CDR2 is YFSETQ. V was clipped by 3 bases and J by 3 bases, with 14 bases between them. CDR3 size: 15 residues. The CDR3 region is CASSSQGSGTDTQYF. The CDR3 DNA follows: TGCGCCAGCAGCTCACAGGGCAGCGGGACAGATACGCAGTATTTT.

V and J are TRBV9 and TRBJ2-6, with unresolved D. Trimming cost V 0 bases and J 2 bases, with 9 bases left between them. The CDR3 extends over 16 amino acids. Germline V gene data show CDR1 as SGDLS and CDR2 as YYNGEE. CDR3 nucleotides: TGTGCCAGCAGCGTAGCTGGCAGGCCTGGGGCCAACGTCCTGACTTTC. The encoded protein is CASSVAGRPGANVLTF. The full variable domain, completed using reference TRBV9 and TRBJ2-6, is DSGVTQTPKHLITATGQRVTLRCSPRSGDLSVYWYQQSLDQGLQFLIQYYNGEERAKGNILERFSAQQFPDLHSELNLSSLELGDSALYFCASSVAGRPGANVLTFGAGSRLTVL.

This clonotype has just one count. The CDR3 sequence: CASSSAGGAPNSYNEQFF. The CDR3 bases are TGTGCCAGCAGCTCCGCGGGAGGAGCGCCTAACTCCTACAATGAGCAGTTCTTC. The gene calls are TRBV7-9 and TRBJ2-1; 8 nucleotides match TRBD2. Germline CDR1 SEHNR, CDR2 FQNEAQ (reference sequence). The trim removed 4 bases at V and 0 bases at J, leaving 11 bases unmatched. The CDR3 sequence is 18 residues long.

The chain links TRBV30 to TRBJ1-1, with D unclear. With 1 base removed from V and 2 bases from J, the gap between germline ends came to 8 bases. Germline CDR1 reads GTSNPN; CDR2 reads SVGIG (reference sequence). This CDR3 spans 13 amino acids. CDR3 amino acids: CAWSEGTNTEAFF. The CDR3 DNA sequence: TGTGCCTGGAGTGAGGGCACCAACACTGAAGCTTTCTTT.

V is TRBV2 and J is TRBJ2-3, with 12 positions matching TRBD1. The CDR3 sequence is 14 residues long. From germline, CDR1 is SNHLY and CDR2 FYNNEI. V lost 10 bases and J lost 4; bases outside the gene matches: 6. CDR3 region: CATGQGAMADTQYF. The CDR3 coding sequence is TGTGCCACGGGACAGGGGGCTATGGCAGATACGCAGTATTTT.

The V and J genes are TRBV7-9 and TRBJ1-4; D not resolved. The V and J ends lost 2 bases and 5 bases respectively, with 0 bases between them. CDR1 and CDR2 from the germline V gene are SEHNR and FQNEAQ (reference sequence). CDR3 length: 11 residues. The CDR3 bases are TGTGCCAGCAGCTTAAATGAAAAACTGTTTTTT. This encodes CASSLNEKLFF. The variable domain in full, completed from reference TRBV7-9 and TRBJ1-4, reads DTGVSQNPRHKITKRGQNVTFRCDPISEHNRLYWYRQTLGQGPEFLTYFQNEAQLEKSRLLSDRFSAERPKGSFSTLEIQRTEQGDSAMYLCASSLNEKLFFGSGTQLSVL.

The chain couples TRBV5-1 to TRBJ1-2, with 9 nucleotides matching TRBD1. The CDR3 is made up of 13 amino acids. V dropped 2 bases and J dropped 7; count of bases not matched to a gene: 3. Germline V gene data show CDR1 as SGHRS and CDR2 as YFSETQ. This CDR3 is CASSLQGAGGYTF. The CDR3 DNA reads TGCGCCAGCAGCTTACAGGGGGCAGGTGGCTACACCTTC.

This chain uses TRBV30 with TRBJ1-2, with a weak D call TRBD1 (5 bases). Per the germline V gene, CDR1 is GTSNPN and CDR2 is SVGIG (reference sequence). This CDR3 comprises 15 residues. Deletions cut 3 bases from V and 1 base from J, with 15 bases between. CDR3 nucleotides: TGTGCCTGGAGAGAATACAGGTCGAATAACTATGGCTACACCTTC. Translation gives CAWREYRSNNYGYTF. Together with reference TRBV30 and TRBJ1-2, the CDR3 gives the full variable domain: SQTIHQWPATLVQPVGSPLSLECTVEGTSNPNLYWYRQAAGRGLQLLFYSVGIGQISSEVPQNLSASRPQDRQFILSSKKLLLSDSGFYLCAWREYRSNNYGYTFGSGTRLTVV.

The chain is built from TRBV2 and TRBJ2-1; D may be TRBD1 (5 bases). CDR1 and CDR2 (germline): SNHLY, FYNNEI. This CDR3 comprises 14 residues. The V end lost 6 bases, the J end lost 9 bases, and 18 bases lay between the germline ends. CDR3 sequence (DNA): TGTGCCAGCAGGCTGGTGGCAGGGAAGGCTGAGCAGTTCTTC. This gives the protein CASRLVAGKAEQFF.